The 18 T cell receptor beta chains given below trace back to one sample, sequenced in a study of blood T cell repertoires in COVID-19. Sequencing used immunoSEQ multiplex PCR; TCRdb keeps in-frame clones, though not all of them. The sample lists a few hundred thousand clones, over 75% seen once, with roughly 1% in the top ten. The sample was PBMCs or T cells enriched from blood (not recorded which). The receptors originated from a woman in her 30s who had recovered from COVID-19.

The chain joins TRBV5-1 to TRBJ2-3; 8 bases line up with TRBD2. V dropped 2 bases and J dropped 4; count of bases not matched to a gene: 9. CDR1 and CDR2 from the germline V gene are SGHRS and YFSETQ. CDR3 length: 16 amino acids. The CDR3 loop is CASSLDGGAAPDTQYF. In nucleotides, the CDR3 is TGCGCCAGCAGCTTAGACGGGGGGGCCGCTCCAGATACGCAGTATTTT.

This chain uses TRBV3-1 (or the pseudogene TRBV3-2) with TRBJ2-5; TRBD2 aligns across 7 bases. CDR1 and CDR2 (germline): LGHDT, YNNKEL (reference sequence). V shed 8 bases and J 5 bases; nucleotides not matched to a gene: 8. This CDR3 has 13 residues. CDR3 sequence (DNA): TGTGCCAGCGGGAGGGGCGGACGGGAGACCCAGTACTTC. Protein sequence: CASGRGGRETQYF.

The V gene is TRBV28, the J gene TRBJ1-1, with 9 nucleotides matching TRBD1. V lost 3 bases, J lost 5 bases, and 10 bases stayed unmatched. The length of the CDR3 is 16 residues. Germline CDR1 reads MDHEN; CDR2 reads SYDVKM. CDR3 amino acids: CASSLPGTGLRTEAFF. CDR3 sequence (DNA): TGTGCCAGCAGTTTGCCCGGGACAGGGCTCAGGACTGAAGCTTTCTTT. The entire variable domain, with the rest obtained from reference TRBV28 and TRBJ1-1, is as follows: DVKVTQSSRYLVKRTGEKVFLECVQDMDHENMFWYRQDPGLGLRLIYFSYDVKMKEKGDIPEGYSVSREKKERFSLILESASTNQTSMYLCASSLPGTGLRTEAFFGQGTRLTVV.

This clone has a handful of counts. The V and J genes are TRBV6-5 and TRBJ1-5; 7 bases align to TRBD1. V shed 6 bases and J 2 bases; nucleotides not matched to a gene: 4. Germline CDR1 reads MNHEY; CDR2 reads SVGAGI. The CDR3 length is 14 residues. The CDR3 reads CASSRDRGNQPQHF. CDR3 DNA sequence: TGTGCCAGCAGCCGCGACAGGGGCAATCAGCCCCAGCATTTT.

The chain couples TRBV7-8 to TRBJ2-7, with D hard to call. V was shortened by 5 bases and J by 5 bases, with 10 bases between the two germline ends. Germline V lookup: CDR1 SGHVS, CDR2 FQNEAQ. The CDR3 spans 12 residues. The CDR3 nucleotides are TGTGCCAGCAGCCAACCGGCGGACGAGCAGTACTTC. Translation: CASSQPADEQYF.

This clone was counted between two and nine times. The rearrangement uses TRBV23-1 and TRBJ1-2, with TRBD1 identical over 8 bases. TRBV23-1 is identified as an open reading frame with a role that is uncertain. The CDR3 runs 17 residues. Trimming cost V 4 bases and J 9 bases; bases outside gene matches: 19. The CDR3 reads CASSPGTGPDPRIRYTF. The CDR3 DNA reads TGCGCCAGCAGTCCTGGGACAGGACCAGACCCGCGTATTCGCTACACCTTC.

The chain couples TRBV5-4 to TRBJ1-1; D is perhaps TRBD1 (5 bases). The germline V and J ends were trimmed by 2 bases and 3 bases, with 11 bases remaining between them. The CDR3 is 14 amino acids. CDR1 and CDR2 from the germline V gene are SGHNT and YYREEE (reference sequence). The CDR3 region is CASSFGGLDTEAFF. CDR3 DNA: TGTGCCAGCAGCTTCGGGGGGTTGGACACTGAAGCTTTCTTT.

The chain links TRBV18 to TRBJ2-5; TRBD2 aligns across 12 bases. The germline V gene has CDR1 KGHSH and CDR2 LQKENI. V lost 3 bases, J lost 5 bases, and 4 bases stayed unmatched. The CDR3 runs to 15 residues. This CDR3 is CASSPTSGGGETQYF. The CDR3 bases are TGTGCCAGCTCACCGACTAGCGGGGGCGGTGAGACCCAGTACTTC.

This clone was seen only a few times. The rearrangement uses TRBV30 and TRBJ2-5, with D perhaps TRBD1 (6 bases). Trimming stripped 1 base from V and 3 bases from J, with 15 bases between. CDR1 and CDR2 (germline): GTSNPN, SVGIG (reference sequence). The CDR3 loop spans 15 amino acids. CDR3 sequence: CAWSEKGQKKETQYF. CDR3 DNA sequence: TGTGCCTGGAGTGAGAAAGGACAGAAGAAAGAGACCCAGTACTTC. Filled out from reference TRBV30 and TRBJ2-5, the complete variable domain reads SQTIHQWPATLVQPVGSPLSLECTVEGTSNPNLYWYRQAAGRGLQLLFYSVGIGQISSEVPQNLSASRPQDRQFILSSKKLLLSDSGFYLCAWSEKGQKKETQYFGPGTRLLVL.

The CDR3 DNA reads as TGTGCCAGCAGCTTCCCCGGGACTGCTCTCCTCGGCTACACCTTC. Translation gives CASSFPGTALLGYTF. The chain employs TRBV7-9 and TRBJ1-2; D is possibly TRBD1 (5 bases). V was cut by 3 bases and J by 8 bases, with 19 bases left in between. Germline values: CDR1 SEHNR, CDR2 FQNEAQ (reference sequence). The CDR3 sequence is 15 residues long. Full variable domain (remainder filled in from reference TRBV7-9 and TRBJ1-2): DTGVSQNPRHKITKRGQNVTFRCDPISEHNRLYWYRQTLGQGPEFLTYFQNEAQLEKSRLLSDRFSAERPKGSFSTLEIQRTEQGDSAMYLCASSFPGTALLGYTFGSGTRLTVV.

The CDR3 spells CASSQGANSPLHF. CDR3 in DNA: TGTGCCAGCAGCCAAGGGGCTAATTCACCCCTCCACTTT. The rearrangement uses TRBV7-9 and TRBJ1-6; perhaps TRBD1 as D (5 bases). Trimming shortened V by 5 bases and J by 6 bases, and 8 bases separated the two germline ends. The CDR3 runs 13 residues. CDR1 is SEHNR and CDR2 is FQNEAQ in the germline V gene (reference sequence).

The CDR3 is CASSLTTGDRVRTEAFF. As DNA, the CDR3 is TGTGCCAGCTCACTGACGACTGGCGACAGGGTACGGACTGAAGCTTTCTTT. The rearrangement joins TRBV18 to TRBJ1-1, with 7 bases identical to TRBD1. This CDR3 is 17 amino acids long. The junction had 16 bases not matched to a gene; V was cut back by 4 bases and J by 5 bases. Germline CDR1 is KGHSH and CDR2 is LQKENI.

V gene TRBV27 combines with J gene TRBJ1-1, with 7 bases matching TRBD1. This CDR3 contains 13 residues. V dropped 3 bases and J dropped 4; count of bases not matched to a gene: 2. Germline CDR1 is MNHEY and CDR2 is SMNVEV (reference sequence). In DNA, the CDR3 is TGTGCCAGCAGTTTGGCAGGGGGCACTGAAGCTTTCTTT. Translation gives CASSLAGGTEAFF.

As DNA, the CDR3 is TGTGCCAGCAGCCATCGTCCGGCCACTAGCGGGGGGCCGACCTCCTACGAGCAGTACTTC. As protein: CASSHRPATSGGPTSYEQYF. This chain joins TRBV3-1 (or the pseudogene TRBV3-2) and TRBJ2-7; 12 nucleotides line up with TRBD2. This CDR3 is built from 20 residues. V shed 3 bases and J 0 bases; nucleotides not matched to a gene: 15. CDR1 and CDR2 (germline): LGHDT, YNNKEL (reference sequence).

The chain joins TRBV7-9 to TRBJ2-7; TRBD1 matches at 10 bases. CDR3 length: 14 residues. Germline trimming cut 5 bases from V and 6 bases from J; bases unmatched to any gene: 7. Germline loops: CDR1 SEHNR, CDR2 FQNEAQ (reference sequence). The CDR3 spells CASSPGTGVGEQYF. For the CDR3, the DNA is TGTGCCAGCAGCCCCGGGACAGGGGTAGGCGAGCAGTACTTC.

The rearrangement joins TRBV4-3 to TRBJ1-1; 7 bases are a match to TRBD1. CDR1 LGHNA and CDR2 YSLEER come from the germline V gene. Trimming removed 0 bases from V and 5 bases from J; junction bases left unmatched: 15. The CDR3 sequence is 18 residues long. CDR3 nucleotides: TGCGCCAGCAGCCAAGATCTTTCGGTGAAGGGGGCGCGAACTGAAGCTTTCTTT. Encoded protein: CASSQDLSVKGARTEAFF.

A single count supports this clone. V is TRBV28 and J is TRBJ2-7; 8 nucleotides align to TRBD2. This CDR3 is built from 15 residues. The germline CDR1 and CDR2 sequences are MDHEN and SYDVKM. V was clipped by 6 bases and J by 2 bases; unmatched bases: 9. The CDR3 coding sequence is TGTGCCAGCAGCATAGGGCGGGGGGACCCCTACGAGCAGTACTTC. This sequence encodes CASSIGRGDPYEQYF.

This clone was counted a single time. The V gene is TRBV5-4, the J gene TRBJ2-2; 7 nucleotides agree with TRBD2. The CDR3 totals 16 residues. V trimming: 4 bases; J trimming: 1 base; junction bases outside the gene matches: 7. CDR1 is SGHNT and CDR2 is YYREEE in the germline V gene (reference sequence). This CDR3 is CASSTPASGNTGELFF. The CDR3 DNA sequence: TGTGCCAGCAGCACCCCGGCTAGCGGGAACACCGGGGAGCTGTTTTTT.